The T cell receptor beta chain described here comes from a study of cytomegalovirus exposure and HLA in healthy donors. On the study more broadly: A subsequent analysis reported that the roughly 120 validation repertoires were produced on the same platform that had also been used for the 600 to 800 first-cohort repertoires. Study observations and caveats: First-cohort TCR clusters were later found to tend to co-occur in the 120 validation repertoires. For cytomegalovirus status, the classifier reportedly gave diagnoses with high specificity and sensitivity. There were three CMV-associated chains whose specificity for CMV antigens was confirmed in vitro.

Germline CDR1 is SGHRS and CDR2 is YFSETQ. The CDR3 has 15 amino acids. V was trimmed by 1 base and J by 4 bases, leaving 12 bases between them. Measured with immunoSEQ multiplex PCR; TCRdb has only the in-frame clones, and not every one. This repertoire shows 150,000 to 160,000 clones, just over 85% found once; its top ten account for roughly 1.9%. A word on this clone: No antigen is known for it.

The origin of this receptor is a human donor in good health. Sequenced material: PBMCs. This rearrangement joins TRBV5-1 to TRBJ2-1; D is unclear. DNA of the CDR3: TGCGCCAGCAGCTTGTCTCCTAACCCATACAATGAGCAGTTCTTC. Amino acids: CASSLSPNPYNEQFF.